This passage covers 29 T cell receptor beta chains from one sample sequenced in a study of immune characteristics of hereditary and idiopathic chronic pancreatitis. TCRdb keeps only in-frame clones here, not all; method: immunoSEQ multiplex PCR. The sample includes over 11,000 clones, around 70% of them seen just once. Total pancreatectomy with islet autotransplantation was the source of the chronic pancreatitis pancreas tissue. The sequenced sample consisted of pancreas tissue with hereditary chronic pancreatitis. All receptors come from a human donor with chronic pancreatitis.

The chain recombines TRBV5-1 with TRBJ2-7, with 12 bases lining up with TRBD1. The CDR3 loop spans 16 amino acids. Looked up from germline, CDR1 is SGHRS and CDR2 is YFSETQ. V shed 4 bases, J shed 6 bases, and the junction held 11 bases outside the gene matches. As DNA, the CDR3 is TGCGCCAGCAGCCCCCAACCGGGACAGGGGGCCTCCGAGCAGTACTTC. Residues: CASSPQPGQGASEQYF.

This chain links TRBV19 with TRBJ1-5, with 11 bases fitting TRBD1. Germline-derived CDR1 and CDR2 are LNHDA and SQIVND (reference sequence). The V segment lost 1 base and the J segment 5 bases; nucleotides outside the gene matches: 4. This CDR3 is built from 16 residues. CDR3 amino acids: CASSIVGTGGDQPQHF. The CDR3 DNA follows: TGTGCCAGTAGTATAGTTGGGACAGGGGGGGATCAGCCCCAGCATTTT.

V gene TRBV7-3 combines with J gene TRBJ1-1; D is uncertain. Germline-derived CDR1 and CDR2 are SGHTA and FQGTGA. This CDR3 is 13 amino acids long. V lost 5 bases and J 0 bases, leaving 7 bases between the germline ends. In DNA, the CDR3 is TGTGCCAGCAGCAGAGATGTGAACACTGAAGCTTTCTTT. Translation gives CASSRDVNTEAFF.

The CDR3 region is CAISGPGPVFTEAFF. In DNA form, the CDR3 reads TGTGCCATCAGTGGACCTGGACCCGTTTTCACTGAAGCTTTCTTT. This chain joins TRBV10-3 and TRBJ1-1; D remains ambiguous. CDR1 and CDR2 from the germline V gene are ENHRY and SYGVKD. The CDR3 is 15 amino acids. V shed 4 bases and J shed 4 bases, with 16 bases lying between them.

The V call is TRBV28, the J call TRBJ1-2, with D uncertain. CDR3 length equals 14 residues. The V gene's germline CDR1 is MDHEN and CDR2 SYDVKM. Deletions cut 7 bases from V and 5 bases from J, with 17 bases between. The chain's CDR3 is CASKEPGKWYGYTF. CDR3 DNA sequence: TGTGCCAGCAAGGAACCCGGGAAATGGTATGGCTACACCTTC.

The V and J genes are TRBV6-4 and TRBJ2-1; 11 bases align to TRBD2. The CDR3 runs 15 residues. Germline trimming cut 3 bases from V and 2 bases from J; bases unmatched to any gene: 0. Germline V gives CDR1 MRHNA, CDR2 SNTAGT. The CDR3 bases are TGTGCCAGCAGTGAACTAGCGGGAGCCTACAATGAGCAGTTCTTC. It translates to CASSELAGAYNEQFF.

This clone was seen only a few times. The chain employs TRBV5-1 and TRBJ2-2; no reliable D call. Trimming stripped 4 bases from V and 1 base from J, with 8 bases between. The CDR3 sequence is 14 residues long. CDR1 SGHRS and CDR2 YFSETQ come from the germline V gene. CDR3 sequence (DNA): TGCGCCAGCAGCCTAGACGGGAACACCGGGGAGCTGTTTTTT. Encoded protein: CASSLDGNTGELFF.

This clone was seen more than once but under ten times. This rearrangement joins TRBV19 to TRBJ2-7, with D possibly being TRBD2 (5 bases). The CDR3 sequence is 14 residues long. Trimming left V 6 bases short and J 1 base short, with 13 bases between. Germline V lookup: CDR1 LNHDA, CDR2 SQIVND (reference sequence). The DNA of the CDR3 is TGTGCCAGTAGCACGCGGGTTTCTTCCTACGAGCAGTACTTC. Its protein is CASSTRVSSYEQYF. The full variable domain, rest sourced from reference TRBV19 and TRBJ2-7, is DGGITQSPKYLFRKEGQNVTLSCEQNLNHDAMYWYRQDPGQGLRLIYYSQIVNDFQKGDIAEGYSVSREKKESFPLTVTSAQKNPTAFYLCASSTRVSSYEQYFGPGTRLTVT.

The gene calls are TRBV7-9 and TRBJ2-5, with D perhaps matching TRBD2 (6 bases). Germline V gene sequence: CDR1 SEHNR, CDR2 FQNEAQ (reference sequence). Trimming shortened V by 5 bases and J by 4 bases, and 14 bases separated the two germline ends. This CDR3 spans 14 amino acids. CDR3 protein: CASSPSGGIETQYF. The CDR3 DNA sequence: TGTGCCAGCAGCCCGTCAGGCGGGATAGAGACCCAGTACTTC.

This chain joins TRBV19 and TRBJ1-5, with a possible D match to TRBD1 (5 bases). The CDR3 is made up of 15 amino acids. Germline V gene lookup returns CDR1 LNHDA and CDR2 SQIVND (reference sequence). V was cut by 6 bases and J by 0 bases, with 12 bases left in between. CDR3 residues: CASRLPGYSNQPQHF. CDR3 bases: TGTGCCAGTAGACTCCCAGGGTATAGCAATCAGCCCCAGCATTTT.

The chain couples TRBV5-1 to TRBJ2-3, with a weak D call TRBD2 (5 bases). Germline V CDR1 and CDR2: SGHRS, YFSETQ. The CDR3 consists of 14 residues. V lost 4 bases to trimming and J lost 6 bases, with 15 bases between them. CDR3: CASSARGYLDTQYF. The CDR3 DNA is TGCGCCAGCAGCGCCCGGGGTTATCTCGATACGCAGTATTTT.

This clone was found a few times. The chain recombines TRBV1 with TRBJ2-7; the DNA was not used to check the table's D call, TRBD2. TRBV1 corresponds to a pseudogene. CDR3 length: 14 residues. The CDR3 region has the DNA TGCACCAGCACCCCCCAGCGGGAGTCCTACGAGCAGTACTTC. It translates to CTSTPQRESYEQYF.

The CDR3 nucleotides read TGTGCCAGCAGTCTACAGGGGGCACAGTATGGCTACACCTTC. Its protein product is CASSLQGAQYGYTF. The chain has TRBV6-5 and TRBJ1-2; 9 positions agree with TRBD1. This CDR3 has 14 residues. V was clipped by 5 bases and J by 5 bases; unmatched bases: 6. Germline loops: CDR1 MNHEY, CDR2 SVGAGI.

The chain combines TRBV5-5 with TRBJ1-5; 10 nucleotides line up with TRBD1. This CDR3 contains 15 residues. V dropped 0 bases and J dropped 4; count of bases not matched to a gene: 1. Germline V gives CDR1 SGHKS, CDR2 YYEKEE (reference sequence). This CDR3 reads CASSLGQGANQPQHF. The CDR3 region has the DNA TGTGCCAGCAGCTTGGGACAGGGGGCTAATCAGCCCCAGCATTTT.

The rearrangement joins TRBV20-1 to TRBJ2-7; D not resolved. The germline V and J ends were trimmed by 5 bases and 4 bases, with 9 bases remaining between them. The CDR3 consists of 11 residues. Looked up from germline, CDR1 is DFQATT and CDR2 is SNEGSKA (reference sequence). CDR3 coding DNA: TGCAGTGCTCCTGGGCGGTACGAGCAGTACTTC. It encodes CSAPGRYEQYF.

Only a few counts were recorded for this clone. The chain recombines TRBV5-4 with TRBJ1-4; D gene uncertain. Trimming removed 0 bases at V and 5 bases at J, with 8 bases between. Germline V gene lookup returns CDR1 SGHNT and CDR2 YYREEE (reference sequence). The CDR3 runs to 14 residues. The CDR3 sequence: CASSLGTPNEKLFF. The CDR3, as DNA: TGTGCCAGCAGCTTGGGAACCCCCAATGAAAAACTGTTTTTT.

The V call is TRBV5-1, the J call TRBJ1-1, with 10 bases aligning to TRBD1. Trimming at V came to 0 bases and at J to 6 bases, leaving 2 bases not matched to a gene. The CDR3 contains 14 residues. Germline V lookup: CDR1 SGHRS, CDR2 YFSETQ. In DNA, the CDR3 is TGCGCCAGCAGCTTGGGAGGGACAGGGGCTGAAGCTTTCTTT. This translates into CASSLGGTGAEAFF.

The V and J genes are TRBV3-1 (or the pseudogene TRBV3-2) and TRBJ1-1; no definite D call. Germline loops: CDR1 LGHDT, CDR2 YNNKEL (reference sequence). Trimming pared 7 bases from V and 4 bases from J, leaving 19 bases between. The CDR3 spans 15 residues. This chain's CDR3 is CASTYGVGVGTEAFF. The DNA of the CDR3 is TGTGCCAGCACCTATGGGGTTGGGGTGGGCACTGAAGCTTTCTTT.

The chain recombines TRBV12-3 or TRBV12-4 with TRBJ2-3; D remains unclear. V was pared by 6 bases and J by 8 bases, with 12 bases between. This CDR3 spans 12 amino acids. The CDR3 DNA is TGTGCCAGCAGCACCGTACAATCTACGCAGTATTTT. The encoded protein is CASSTVQSTQYF.

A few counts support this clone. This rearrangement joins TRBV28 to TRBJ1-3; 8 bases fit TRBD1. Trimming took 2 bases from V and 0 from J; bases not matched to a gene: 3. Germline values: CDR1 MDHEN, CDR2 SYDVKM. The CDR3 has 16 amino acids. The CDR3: CASSLGQGYSGNTIYF. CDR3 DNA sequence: TGTGCCAGCAGTTTAGGACAGGGCTACTCTGGAAACACCATATATTTT.

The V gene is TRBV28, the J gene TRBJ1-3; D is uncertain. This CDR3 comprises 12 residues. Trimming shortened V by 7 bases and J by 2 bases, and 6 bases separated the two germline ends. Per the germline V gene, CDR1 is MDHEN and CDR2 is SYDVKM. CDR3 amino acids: CASTGPGNTIYF. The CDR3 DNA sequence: TGTGCCAGCACCGGACCTGGAAACACCATATATTTT.

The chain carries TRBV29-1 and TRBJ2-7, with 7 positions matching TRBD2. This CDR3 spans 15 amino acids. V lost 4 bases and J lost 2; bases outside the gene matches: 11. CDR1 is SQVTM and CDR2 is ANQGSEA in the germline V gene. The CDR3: CSVAPGSGAPYEQYF. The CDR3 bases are TGCAGCGTTGCGCCAGGGAGCGGGGCCCCCTACGAGCAGTACTTC.

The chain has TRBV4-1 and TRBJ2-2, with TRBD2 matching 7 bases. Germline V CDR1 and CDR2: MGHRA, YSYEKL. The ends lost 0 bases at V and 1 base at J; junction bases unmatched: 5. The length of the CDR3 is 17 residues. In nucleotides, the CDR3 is TGCGCCAGCAGCCAAGATCTCCAGCGGGGGAACACCGGGGAGCTGTTTTTT. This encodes CASSQDLQRGNTGELFF.

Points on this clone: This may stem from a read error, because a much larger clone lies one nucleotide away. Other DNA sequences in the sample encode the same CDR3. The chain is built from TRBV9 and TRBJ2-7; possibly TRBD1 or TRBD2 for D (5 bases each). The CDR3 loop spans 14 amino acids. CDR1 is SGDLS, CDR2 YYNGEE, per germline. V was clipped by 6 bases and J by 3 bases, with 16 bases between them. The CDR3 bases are TGTGCCAGCAATTCCCGAGGGGAGAGCTACGAGCAGTACTTC. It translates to CASNSRGESYEQYF.

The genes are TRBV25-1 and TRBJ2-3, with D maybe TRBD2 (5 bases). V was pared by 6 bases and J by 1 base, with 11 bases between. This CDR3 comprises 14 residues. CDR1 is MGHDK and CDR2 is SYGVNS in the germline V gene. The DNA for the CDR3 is TGTGCCAGCAGAAAGCGGTTGGGCACAGATACGCAGTATTTT. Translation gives CASRKRLGTDTQYF.

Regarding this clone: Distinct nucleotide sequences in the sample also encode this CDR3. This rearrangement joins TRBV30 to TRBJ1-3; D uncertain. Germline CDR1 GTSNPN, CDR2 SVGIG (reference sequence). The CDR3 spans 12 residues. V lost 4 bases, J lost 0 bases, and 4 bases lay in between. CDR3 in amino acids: CAWMNSGNTIYF. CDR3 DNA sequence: TGTGCCTGGATGAACTCTGGAAACACCATATATTTT.

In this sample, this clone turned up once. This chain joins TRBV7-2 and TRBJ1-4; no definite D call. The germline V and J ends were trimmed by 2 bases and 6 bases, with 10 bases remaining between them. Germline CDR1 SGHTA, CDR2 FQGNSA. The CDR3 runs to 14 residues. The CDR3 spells CASSLRRVDEKLFF. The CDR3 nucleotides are TGTGCCAGCAGCTTAAGGCGTGTTGATGAAAAACTGTTTTTT.

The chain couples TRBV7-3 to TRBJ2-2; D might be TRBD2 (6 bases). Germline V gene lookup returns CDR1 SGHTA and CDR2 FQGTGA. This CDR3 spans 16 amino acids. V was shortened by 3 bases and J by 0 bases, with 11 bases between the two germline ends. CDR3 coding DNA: TGTGCCAGCAGCTTCGGGGGAAACGCGAACACCGGGGAGCTGTTTTTT. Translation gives CASSFGGNANTGELFF.

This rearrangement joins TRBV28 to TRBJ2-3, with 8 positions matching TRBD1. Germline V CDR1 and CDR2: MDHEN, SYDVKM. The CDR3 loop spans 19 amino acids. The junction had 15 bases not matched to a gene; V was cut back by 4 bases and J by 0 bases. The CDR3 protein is CASSSAGQAYDSSTDTQYF. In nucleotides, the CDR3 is TGTGCCAGCAGTTCCGCGGGACAGGCATATGATTCTAGCACAGATACGCAGTATTTT.